This T cell receptor beta chain was recovered during a study of identical twins. Each CDR3 protein gets one entry after TCRdb re-called the 5' RACE reads with MiXCR. The sample yields some 600,000 distinct CDR3 sequences, just over 7% seen once. This CDR3 has 13 residues. Germline-derived CDR1 and CDR2 are MNHEY and SMNVEV (reference sequence). V gave up 4 bases and J gave up 8 bases, with 12 bases separating them. There are many counts of this clonotype. These data also featured in a second study, about yellow fever vaccine responses in identical twins. Per that paper: It has been reported that, in twins, the vaccine T cell response seemed partly convergent and partly personalized.

The sequence was obtained from a woman between 18 and 29 years old in good health. The rearrangement uses TRBV27 and TRBJ2-1; no firm D call. Sequencing input: PBMCs. CDR3 loop: CASSYENGDEQFF. In DNA, the CDR3 is TGTGCCAGCAGTTATGAGAACGGAGATGAGCAGTTCTTC.